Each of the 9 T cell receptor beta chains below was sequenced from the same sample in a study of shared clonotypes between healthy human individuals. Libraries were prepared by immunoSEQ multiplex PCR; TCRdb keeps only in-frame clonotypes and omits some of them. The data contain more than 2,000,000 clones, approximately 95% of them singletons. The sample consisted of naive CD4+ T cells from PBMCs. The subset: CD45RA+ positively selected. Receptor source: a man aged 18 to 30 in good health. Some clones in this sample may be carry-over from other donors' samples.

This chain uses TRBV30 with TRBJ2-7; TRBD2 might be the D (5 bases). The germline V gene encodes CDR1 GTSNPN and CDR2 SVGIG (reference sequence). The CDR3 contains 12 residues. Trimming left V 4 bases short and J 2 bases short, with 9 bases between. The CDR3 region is CAWTRGTYEQYF. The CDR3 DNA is TGTGCCTGGACCCGGGGTACCTACGAGCAGTACTTC. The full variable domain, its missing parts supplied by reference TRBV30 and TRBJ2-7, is SQTIHQWPATLVQPVGSPLSLECTVEGTSNPNLYWYRQAAGRGLQLLFYSVGIGQISSEVPQNLSASRPQDRQFILSSKKLLLSDSGFYLCAWTRGTYEQYFGPGTRLTVT.

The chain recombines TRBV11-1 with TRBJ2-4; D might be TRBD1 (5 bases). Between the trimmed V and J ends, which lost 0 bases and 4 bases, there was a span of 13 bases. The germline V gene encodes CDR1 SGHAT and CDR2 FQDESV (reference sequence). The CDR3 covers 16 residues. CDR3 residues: CASSLAPTETKNIQYF. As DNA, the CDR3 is TGTGCCAGCAGCTTAGCCCCGACAGAAACTAAAAACATTCAGTACTTC.

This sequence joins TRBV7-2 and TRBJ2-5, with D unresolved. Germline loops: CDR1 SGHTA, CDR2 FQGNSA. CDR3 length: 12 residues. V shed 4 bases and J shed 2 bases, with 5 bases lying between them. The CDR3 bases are TGTGCCAGCAGCTCCCAGCAAGAGACCCAGTACTTC. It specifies CASSSQQETQYF. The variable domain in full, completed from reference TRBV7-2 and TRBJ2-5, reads GAGVSQSPSNKVTEKGKDVELRCDPISGHTALYWYRQSLGQGLEFLIYFQGNSAPDKSGLPSDRFSAERTGGSVSTLTIQRTQQEDSAVYLCASSSQQETQYFGPGTRLLVL.

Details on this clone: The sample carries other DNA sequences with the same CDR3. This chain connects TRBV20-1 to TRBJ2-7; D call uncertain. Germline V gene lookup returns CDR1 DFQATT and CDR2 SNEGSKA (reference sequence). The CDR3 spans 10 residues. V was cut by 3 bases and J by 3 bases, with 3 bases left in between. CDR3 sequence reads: CSASSYEQYF. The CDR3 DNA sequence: TGCAGTGCTAGTAGCTACGAGCAGTACTTC.

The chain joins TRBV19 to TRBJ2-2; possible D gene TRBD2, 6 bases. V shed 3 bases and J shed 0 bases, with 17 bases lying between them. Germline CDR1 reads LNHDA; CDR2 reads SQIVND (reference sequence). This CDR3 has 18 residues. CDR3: CASSIRGWAGPNTGELFF. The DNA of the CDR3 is TGTGCCAGTAGTATTAGGGGTTGGGCGGGGCCGAACACCGGGGAGCTGTTTTTT.

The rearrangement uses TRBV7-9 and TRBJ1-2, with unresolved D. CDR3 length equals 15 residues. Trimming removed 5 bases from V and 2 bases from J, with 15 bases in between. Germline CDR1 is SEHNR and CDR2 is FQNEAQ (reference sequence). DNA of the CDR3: TGTGCCAGCAGCCTCCGGGCTGCCCCAAACTATGGCTACACCTTC. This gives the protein CASSLRAAPNYGYTF.

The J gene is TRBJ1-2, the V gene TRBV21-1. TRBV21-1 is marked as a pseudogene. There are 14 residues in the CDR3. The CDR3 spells CARTPGPRPYGYTF. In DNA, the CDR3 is TGTGCCAGAACCCCGGGACCCAGGCCCTATGGCTACACCTTC.

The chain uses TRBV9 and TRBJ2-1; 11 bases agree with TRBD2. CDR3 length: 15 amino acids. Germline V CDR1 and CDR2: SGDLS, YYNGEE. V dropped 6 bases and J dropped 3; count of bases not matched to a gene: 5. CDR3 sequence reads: CASNDGTSGYNEQFF. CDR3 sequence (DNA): TGTGCCAGCAACGACGGGACTAGCGGCTACAATGAGCAGTTCTTC.

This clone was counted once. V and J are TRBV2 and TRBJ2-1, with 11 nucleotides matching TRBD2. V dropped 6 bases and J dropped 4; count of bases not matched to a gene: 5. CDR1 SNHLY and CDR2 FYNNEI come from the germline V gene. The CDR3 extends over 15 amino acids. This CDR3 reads CASRETSGVYNEQFF. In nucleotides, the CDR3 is TGTGCCAGCAGAGAGACTAGCGGGGTTTACAATGAGCAGTTCTTC.